One and the same sample provided the 25 T cell receptor beta chains below, sequenced in a study of T cell responses to AZD1222 COVID-19 vaccine listed by TCRdb under 2021. Per the publication, the time point label means: baseline before first vaccination. The library came from the immunoSEQ multiplex PCR assay. TCRdb took this table from immuneACCESS and kept in-frame rearrangements with V and J called. Such tables lack part of the clones; where checked against another copy, unresolved V genes explain under half of the gap, and the rest is unexplained. This sample holds about 180,000 clones; roughly 92% were observed only once. Together, the top ten hold 2% to 3% of the sample. Material: peripheral blood, obtained on day 0 of AZD1222 vaccination. The receptors originated from an adult in good health.

The chain combines TRBV23-1 with TRBJ2-7; possible D gene TRBD2, 7 bases. TRBV23-1 is placed among ORFs of uncertain function. V lost 0 bases and J 0 bases, leaving 12 bases between the germline ends. This CDR3 is 16 amino acids long. The CDR3 DNA reads TGCGCCAGCAGTCAATCAAGGAGGGGGGGCTCCTACGAGCAGTACTTC. Encoded protein: CASSQSRRGGSYEQYF.

The chain has TRBV4-1 and TRBJ1-2, with a possible D match to TRBD1 (5 bases). This CDR3 region has 14 residues. The ends were cut back, 0 bases at V and 6 bases at J, with 11 bases in the middle. Germline V CDR1 and CDR2: MGHRA, YSYEKL. The chain's CDR3 is CASSQDAGTDGYTF. The CDR3 DNA sequence: TGCGCCAGCAGCCAAGATGCAGGGACGGATGGCTACACCTTC.

This sequence joins TRBV5-5 and TRBJ2-1; possibly TRBD1 for D (6 bases). The CDR3 consists of 14 residues. Trimming cost V 2 bases and J 7 bases, with 13 bases left between them. Germline V gene lookup returns CDR1 SGHKS and CDR2 YYEKEE (reference sequence). The CDR3 DNA sequence: TGTGCCAGCAGCTTCTGGGGGCCAGGGAATGAGCAGTTCTTC. This gives the protein CASSFWGPGNEQFF.

The rearrangement uses TRBV6-5 and TRBJ1-2, with D possibly TRBD1 on 5 matching bases. The CDR3 has 14 residues. CDR1 is MNHEY and CDR2 is SVGAGI in the germline V gene. The ends were cut back, 9 bases at V and 4 bases at J, with 18 bases in the middle. DNA for the CDR3: TGTGCCAGTAATACAAACCGGGGCCCCTATGGCTACACCTTC. It is translated as CASNTNRGPYGYTF.

The chain has TRBV18 and TRBJ1-1; tentative D call: TRBD1 (5 bases). The length of the CDR3 is 19 residues. Per the germline V gene, CDR1 is KGHSH and CDR2 is LQKENI. The ends were cut back, 3 bases at V and 0 bases at J, with 23 bases in the middle. In DNA, the CDR3 is TGTGCCAGCTCACCCTCGGCGGGGACCTATCGGACCCTGAACACTGAAGCTTTCTTT. Its translation: CASSPSAGTYRTLNTEAFF.

The chain links TRBV6-1 to TRBJ1-1, with TRBD1 as a possible D gene (6 bases). The CDR3 has 13 amino acids. Germline CDR1 MNHNS, CDR2 SASEGT. The V end lost 2 bases, the J end lost 6 bases, and 10 bases lay between the germline ends. The CDR3 is CASSEQGIAEAFF. The CDR3 DNA is TGTGCCAGCAGTGAACAGGGGATCGCTGAAGCTTTCTTT.

This sequence joins TRBV30 and TRBJ1-6; D gene ambiguous. This CDR3 is 15 amino acids long. V was cut by 0 bases and J by 6 bases, with 12 bases left in between. CDR1 and CDR2 (germline): GTSNPN, SVGIG (reference sequence). In DNA form, the CDR3 reads TGTGCCTGGAGTGTATCGGCCTCGGCTAATTCACCCCTCCACTTT. Its protein product is CAWSVSASANSPLHF.

This rearrangement joins TRBV2 to TRBJ1-2, with D possibly TRBD1 on 5 matching bases. Germline CDR1 reads SNHLY; CDR2 reads FYNNEI. Between the trimmed V and J ends, which lost 8 bases and 1 base, there was a span of 20 bases. The CDR3 runs to 16 residues. In nucleotides, the CDR3 is TGTGCCAGCCGCGGGGGTCCGGGTGCTATTAACTATGGCTACACCTTC. Its translation is CASRGGPGAINYGYTF.

V gene TRBV6-5 combines with J gene TRBJ2-7; D might be TRBD1 (7 bases). There are 14 residues in the CDR3. V dropped 2 bases and J dropped 6 bases, with 14 bases sitting between them. The germline gives CDR1 MNHEY, CDR2 SVGAGI. DNA of the CDR3: TGTGCCAGCAGTTACATCGCGCAGGGGGGCGAGCAGTACTTC. It yields the protein CASSYIAQGGEQYF.

This chain links TRBV10-2 with TRBJ1-5, with unresolved D. The germline V gene encodes CDR1 WSHSY and CDR2 SAAADI. The ends were cut back, 2 bases at V and 6 bases at J, with 11 bases in the middle. The CDR3 totals 14 residues. Here the CDR3 reads CASSEVGKGQPQHF. The CDR3 bases are TGCGCCAGCAGTGAGGTAGGGAAGGGTCAGCCCCAGCATTTT.

As concerns this clone: This CDR3 is also generated by other DNA sequences in the sample. V usage is TRBV19 and J usage is TRBJ2-7, with TRBD1 matching over 8 bases. V was pared by 3 bases and J by 0 bases, with 4 bases of the junction left unmatched. Germline CDR1 and CDR2: LNHDA and SQIVND (reference sequence). This CDR3 has 15 amino acids. CDR3: CASSISGQGSYEQYF. The CDR3 nucleotides are TGTGCCAGTAGTATTTCCGGACAGGGCTCCTACGAGCAGTACTTC.

The rearrangement uses TRBV6-6 and TRBJ2-1, with 11 positions matching TRBD2. J lost 9 bases, V lost 6 bases, and 7 bases had no gene match. Germline values: CDR1 MNHNY, CDR2 SVGAGI (reference sequence). CDR3 length equals 14 residues. The CDR3 loop is CASSLSGRAREQFF. DNA of the CDR3: TGTGCCAGCAGCCTTAGCGGGAGGGCGCGTGAGCAGTTCTTC.

This sequence joins TRBV13 and TRBJ2-1; 8 bases are a match to TRBD2. CDR3 length: 17 residues. V shed 6 bases and J 0 bases; nucleotides not matched to a gene: 10. Germline-derived CDR1 and CDR2 are PRHDT and FYEKMQ (reference sequence). CDR3 region: CASSSWEGLGSYNEQFF. CDR3 bases: TGTGCCAGCAGTTCTTGGGAGGGACTAGGCTCCTACAATGAGCAGTTCTTC.

The chain combines TRBV9 with TRBJ1-2; 10 bases are shared with TRBD1. V lost 4 bases, J lost 0 bases, and 9 bases stayed unmatched. Per the germline V gene, CDR1 is SGDLS and CDR2 is YYNGEE. This CDR3 region has 17 residues. CDR3 region: CASSYRQGAGTNYGYTF. The DNA of the CDR3 is TGTGCCAGCAGCTACCGACAGGGGGCCGGAACTAACTATGGCTACACCTTC.

This clone is a singleton in its sample. CDR3 sequence: CASSPLLRQGNTEAFF. The CDR3 DNA sequence: TGTGCCAGCAGCCCATTGCTAAGACAGGGGAACACTGAAGCTTTCTTT. V gene TRBV7-8 combines with J gene TRBJ1-1; 7 bases match TRBD1. Germline V CDR1 and CDR2: SGHVS, FQNEAQ. The CDR3 sequence is 16 residues long. The V gene end was trimmed by 5 bases and the J gene end by 1 base; junction bases not matched to a gene: 10.

This chain joins TRBV29-1 and TRBJ2-7; D gene unclear. Trimming took 6 bases from V and 2 from J, leaving 17 bases between them. This CDR3 has 14 residues. Per the germline V gene, CDR1 is SQVTM and CDR2 is ANQGSEA. The CDR3 DNA reads TGCAGCGTAGGACCGGACCTCAGCCCCTACGAGCAGTACTTC. Translation: CSVGPDLSPYEQYF.

This chain connects TRBV19 to TRBJ1-5, with no clear D. Germline CDR1 and CDR2: LNHDA and SQIVND (reference sequence). The V end was cut by 7 bases, the J end by 4 bases, with 14 bases between. The CDR3 totals 14 residues. CDR3 sequence: CASTLRHLNQPQHF. The CDR3 DNA follows: TGTGCCAGTACCCTGCGGCACCTTAATCAGCCCCAGCATTTT.

This chain connects TRBV18 to TRBJ1-1; D unresolved. Trimming took 6 bases from V and 5 from J, leaving 7 bases between them. Germline V gene lookup returns CDR1 KGHSH and CDR2 LQKENI. This CDR3 has 11 amino acids. The CDR3 loop reads CASSYGTEAFF. For the CDR3, the DNA is TGTGCCAGCTCTTACGGGACTGAAGCTTTCTTT.

This chain joins TRBV2 and TRBJ2-7; 10 positions match TRBD1. The CDR3 runs to 14 residues. Per the germline V gene, CDR1 is SNHLY and CDR2 is FYNNEI. V was clipped by 3 bases and J by 3 bases; unmatched bases: 2. The DNA of the CDR3 is TGTGCCAGCAGTGAGGACAGGGGGTTCTACGAGCAGTACTTC. Translation gives CASSEDRGFYEQYF. The variable domain in full, completed from reference TRBV2 and TRBJ2-7, reads EPEVTQTPSHQVTQMGQEVILRCVPISNHLYFYWYRQILGQKVEFLVSFYNNEISEKSEIFDDQFSVERPDGSNFTLKIRSTKLEDSAMYFCASSEDRGFYEQYFGPGTRLTVT.

V gene TRBV5-6 combines with J gene TRBJ1-2, with D hard to call. CDR1 SGHDT and CDR2 YYEEEE come from the germline V gene. The CDR3 is 14 residues long. V was shortened by 0 bases and J by 5 bases, with 11 bases between the two germline ends. CDR3 residues: CASSLGLQDYGYTF. The CDR3 DNA follows: TGTGCCAGCAGCTTGGGCCTGCAGGATTATGGCTACACCTTC.

The chain joins TRBV27 to TRBJ1-1, with D perhaps matching TRBD1 (6 bases). Per germline, CDR1 MNHEY and CDR2 SMNVEV (reference sequence). Trimming removed 2 bases at V and 4 bases at J, with 14 bases between. This CDR3 has 15 amino acids. The CDR3 region has the DNA TGTGCCAGCAGTTTAGTCCAGGGGATCGCCACTGAAGCTTTCTTT. It translates to CASSLVQGIATEAFF.

This chain links TRBV12-3 or TRBV12-4 with TRBJ1-2, with TRBD1 as a possible D gene (6 bases). The CDR3 length is 13 residues. Trimming left V 4 bases short and J 4 bases short, with 10 bases between. CDR3 region: CASSWDTGYGYTF. CDR3 nucleotide sequence: TGTGCCAGCAGTTGGGACACCGGCTATGGCTACACCTTC.

The chain links TRBV2 to TRBJ2-7, with 13 positions matching TRBD2. V shed 2 bases, J shed 7 bases, and the junction held 8 bases outside the gene matches. There are 16 residues in the CDR3. CDR1 SNHLY and CDR2 FYNNEI come from the germline V gene. The DNA of the CDR3 is TGTGCCAGCAGTGAACCCGGACTAGCGGGAGAAATTGAGCAGTACTTC. Translated, it gives CASSEPGLAGEIEQYF.

The chain couples TRBV19 to TRBJ2-1; 7 nucleotides match TRBD2. CDR3 length: 17 residues. Unmatched junction bases numbered 10, after V lost 2 bases and J lost 3 bases. Germline V lookup: CDR1 LNHDA, CDR2 SQIVND (reference sequence). This chain's CDR3 is CASSIFSLADLYNEQFF. The CDR3 DNA follows: TGTGCCAGTAGTATATTCTCCCTAGCGGACCTCTACAATGAGCAGTTCTTC.

This clone was observed a few times. The chain has TRBV15 and TRBJ1-2; D possibly corresponds to TRBD1 (5 bases). CDR1 and CDR2 from the germline V gene are LNHNV and YYDKDF (reference sequence). The CDR3 covers 15 residues. V lost 0 bases, J lost 5 bases, and 13 bases lay in between. CDR3 sequence (DNA): TGTGCCACCAGCAGAGAGAAAGGGGCGGTTTATGGCTACACCTTC. Its protein product is CATSREKGAVYGYTF.